One and the same sample provided the 26 T cell receptor beta chains below, sequenced in a study of identical twins. In TCRdb, the 5' RACE reads were re-called with MiXCR into one record per CDR3 protein. The sample comprises 450,000 to 600,000 distinct CDR3 sequences, more than 20% of which are singletons, and roughly 0.5% rests with the top ten. The same sample was also used in a study of yellow fever vaccine responses in identical twins.

The sequenced sample was CD4+ T cells sorted from blood. These receptor sequences come from a woman younger than 30 in good health.

In this sample, this clonotype turned up a few times. The gene calls are TRBV7-9 and TRBJ2-3; D may match TRBD1 or TRBD2 (6 bases each). In germline, CDR1 is SEHNR, CDR2 FQNEAQ (reference sequence). This CDR3 is 15 amino acids long. V was cut by 4 bases and J by 4 bases, with 15 bases left in between. The CDR3 protein is CASSWGQGGPDTQYF. CDR3 coding DNA: TGTGCCAGCAGCTGGGGGCAGGGAGGCCCAGATACGCAGTATTTT.

This clonotype was counted a few times. V gene TRBV7-8 combines with J gene TRBJ2-2; TRBD2 is a possible D gene (5 bases). This CDR3 contains 16 residues. Per germline, CDR1 SGHVS and CDR2 FQNEAQ. Trimming pared 3 bases from V and 0 bases from J, leaving 11 bases between. This chain's CDR3 is CASSLSLVSNTGELFF. The CDR3 nucleotides read TGTGCCAGCAGCTTGTCACTAGTTTCGAACACCGGGGAGCTGTTTTTT.

The genes are TRBV16 and TRBJ2-3; TRBD2 matches at 15 bases. V was clipped by 4 bases and J by 4 bases; unmatched bases: 9. The CDR3 runs to 18 residues. CDR1 KGHSY and CDR2 FQNENV come from the germline V gene. CDR3 residues: CASSPGLAGGPLPDTQYF. CDR3 DNA sequence: TGTGCCAGCAGCCCTGGACTAGCGGGAGGGCCCCTCCCAGATACGCAGTATTTT.

V is TRBV3-1 and J is TRBJ2-1, with a tentative D call TRBD1 (6 bases). The germline V and J ends were trimmed by 3 bases and 0 bases, with 12 bases remaining between them. The CDR3 is 16 amino acids. Germline V lookup: CDR1 LGHDT, CDR2 YNNKEL (reference sequence). In DNA form, the CDR3 reads TGTGCCAGCAGCCACTTACAGGGAAGCTCCTACAATGAGCAGTTCTTC. Its translation is CASSHLQGSSYNEQFF.

The chain joins TRBV20-1 to TRBJ1-2; possible D gene TRBD1, 6 bases. The ends were cut back, 5 bases at V and 8 bases at J, with 18 bases in the middle. The CDR3 loop spans 13 amino acids. Germline V gives CDR1 DFQATT, CDR2 SNEGSKA (reference sequence). The CDR3 spells CSAFRDTASGYTF. Here the CDR3 DNA reads TGCAGTGCTTTCCGGGACACCGCCTCCGGCTACACCTTC.

This clonotype was seen a few times. The chain combines TRBV10-3 with TRBJ2-1, with a possible D match to TRBD1 (6 bases). The germline gives CDR1 ENHRY, CDR2 SYGVKD. There are 15 residues in the CDR3. V lost 3 bases and J 5 bases, leaving 14 bases between the germline ends. DNA of the CDR3: TGTGCCATCAGTGATATGAGACAGGAAAACAATGAGCAGTTCTTC. It specifies CAISDMRQENNEQFF.

The chain has TRBV20-1 and TRBJ2-5; D is possibly TRBD1 or TRBD2 (5 bases each). Germline V gene data show CDR1 as DFQATT and CDR2 as SNEGSKA (reference sequence). This CDR3 spans 11 amino acids. Trimming removed 5 bases from V and 8 bases from J, with 12 bases in between. The CDR3 sequence: CSAAGTETQYF. In DNA, the CDR3 is TGCAGTGCTGCCGGGACGGAAACCCAGTACTTC.

The sample holds a few counts of this clonotype. The chain links TRBV20-1 to TRBJ2-3; D not resolved. The CDR3 contains 15 residues. CDR1 DFQATT and CDR2 SNEGSKA come from the germline V gene (reference sequence). V lost 0 bases to trimming and J lost 0 bases, with 10 bases between them. The CDR3 region has the DNA TGCAGTGCTAGAGATTTTCAGCGTAGCACAGATACGCAGTATTTT. Amino acid sequence: CSARDFQRSTDTQYF.

This chain uses TRBV5-1 with TRBJ2-7, with 10 bases that match TRBD2. Germline CDR1 and CDR2: SGHRS and YFSETQ. The CDR3 extends over 17 amino acids. V lost 0 bases to trimming and J lost 7 bases; unmatched junction nucleotides: 13. CDR3 region: CASSLASVAGGSNEQYF. For the CDR3, the DNA is TGCGCCAGCAGCTTGGCTTCGGTAGCGGGGGGTTCTAATGAGCAGTACTTC.

This chain connects TRBV5-1 to TRBJ2-7; 8 nucleotides align to TRBD1. Germline V gene data show CDR1 as SGHRS and CDR2 as YFSETQ. V dropped 3 bases and J dropped 9; count of bases not matched to a gene: 8. This CDR3 spans 13 amino acids. The DNA for the CDR3 is TGCGCCAGCAGCTCGCCTGACAGGGGTAGGCAGTACTTC. This translates into CASSSPDRGRQYF.

The chain uses TRBV5-1 and TRBJ1-6; TRBD1 matches at 7 bases. Per germline, CDR1 SGHRS and CDR2 YFSETQ. The CDR3 is made up of 14 amino acids. Trimming at V came to 8 bases and at J to 5 bases, leaving 7 bases not matched to a gene. As DNA, the CDR3 is TGCGCCAGTAAGAGGACAGGAGATAATTCACCCCTCCACTTT. Residues: CASKRTGDNSPLHF. The full variable domain, its missing parts supplied by reference TRBV5-1 and TRBJ1-6, is KAGVTQTPRYLIKTRGQQVTLSCSPISGHRSVSWYQQTPGQGLQFLFEYFSETQRNKGNFPGRFSGRQFSNSRSEMNVSTLELGDSALYLCASKRTGDNSPLHFGNGTRLTVT.

The chain links TRBV11-2 to TRBJ2-7; 7 bases line up with TRBD2. This CDR3 is 15 amino acids long. Germline assignment: CDR1 SGHAT and CDR2 FQNNGV. The V segment lost 2 bases and the J segment 4 bases; nucleotides outside the gene matches: 8. The CDR3, as DNA: TGTGCCAGCAGCTTATCAGCGGGAAACCCTTACGAGCAGTACTTC. Encoded protein: CASSLSAGNPYEQYF.

This clonotype was observed a few times. This sequence joins TRBV20-1 and TRBJ1-1; possibly TRBD1 for D (5 bases). Trimming removed 5 bases from V and 1 base from J, with 17 bases in between. In germline, CDR1 is DFQATT, CDR2 SNEGSKA (reference sequence). This CDR3 spans 15 amino acids. CDR3 sequence: CSAPALGRTNTEAFF. CDR3 sequence (DNA): TGCAGTGCTCCCGCCTTGGGACGTACGAACACTGAAGCTTTCTTT.

The table lists this clonotype with a few counts. The chain recombines TRBV7-9 with TRBJ1-6; TRBD1 aligns across 7 bases. This CDR3 has 17 amino acids. Per germline, CDR1 SEHNR and CDR2 FQNEAQ (reference sequence). Trimming removed 3 bases from V and 7 bases from J; junction bases left unmatched: 12. The CDR3 is CASSFLGHRGGNSPLHF. The CDR3 DNA is TGTGCCAGCAGCTTCTTGGGCCACAGGGGCGGCAATTCACCCCTCCACTTT.

The chain recombines TRBV29-1 with TRBJ2-1; D remains unclear. There are 12 residues in the CDR3. Germline CDR1 and CDR2: SQVTM and ANQGSEA. V was shortened by 5 bases and J by 5 bases, with 10 bases between the two germline ends. CDR3 loop: CSVTSWNNEQFF. DNA of the CDR3: TGCAGCGTTACCTCCTGGAACAATGAGCAGTTCTTC.

This clonotype was recorded a few times. This rearrangement joins TRBV7-8 to TRBJ2-4; 13 positions match TRBD2. The CDR3 has 18 residues. V was pared by 6 bases and J by 3 bases, with 11 bases of the junction left unmatched. CDR1 is SGHVS, CDR2 FQNEAQ, per germline. In DNA form, the CDR3 reads TGTGCCAGCAGTTCCGGGACTAGCGGGGCCTCGGGCAAAAACATTCAGTACTTC. This sequence encodes CASSSGTSGASGKNIQYF. The variable domain in full, completed from reference TRBV7-8 and TRBJ2-4, reads GAGVSQSPRYKVAKRGQDVALRCDPISGHVSLFWYQQALGQGPEFLTYFQNEAQLDKSGLPSDRFFAERPEGSVSTLKIQRTQQEDSAVYLCASSSGTSGASGKNIQYFGAGTRLSVL.

The genes are TRBV20-1 and TRBJ1-5; 8 nucleotides agree with TRBD1. CDR3 length: 17 amino acids. Germline V gene data show CDR1 as DFQATT and CDR2 as SNEGSKA (reference sequence). After removal of 6 bases from V and 2 bases from J, the junction contained 15 bases not matched to a gene. For the CDR3, the DNA is TGCAGTGCCCAAGACAGGGGTCTATCGTCTGGCAATCAGCCCCAGCATTTT. Protein product: CSAQDRGLSSGNQPQHF.

V is TRBV20-1 and J is TRBJ2-5; D is uncertain. The CDR3 extends over 12 amino acids. CDR1 and CDR2 from the germline V gene are DFQATT and SNEGSKA (reference sequence). The V gene lost 6 bases and the J gene lost 1 base, with 9 bases spanning the gap. The CDR3 sequence: CSAWATQETQYF. The CDR3 nucleotides are TGCAGTGCGTGGGCCACCCAAGAGACCCAGTACTTC.

The CDR3 protein is CASSLGNGAEAFF. DNA for the CDR3: TGTGCCAGCAGTTTGGGTAACGGGGCTGAAGCTTTCTTT. The chain employs TRBV6-5 and TRBJ1-1; D gene uncertain. The CDR3 is 13 residues long. Per the germline V gene, CDR1 is MNHEY and CDR2 is SVGAGI. V lost 4 bases, J lost 6 bases, and 12 bases lay in between.

This clonotype was recorded a few times. This rearrangement joins TRBV6-1 to TRBJ2-3; tentative D call: TRBD2 (6 bases). Per germline, CDR1 MNHNS and CDR2 SASEGT. This CDR3 spans 15 amino acids. V dropped 7 bases and J dropped 0 bases, with 14 bases sitting between them. The CDR3 coding sequence is TGTGCCAGCAAGCGCGGAGGGCCTAGCACAGATACGCAGTATTTT. Protein product: CASKRGGPSTDTQYF.

This chain joins TRBV7-9 and TRBJ1-4; D not resolved. Between the trimmed V and J ends, which lost 5 bases and 8 bases, there was a span of 6 bases. This CDR3 spans 11 amino acids. From germline, CDR1 is SEHNR and CDR2 FQNEAQ (reference sequence). CDR3 DNA sequence: TGTGCCAGCAGCCCTATAGAAAAACTGTTTTTT. Translating it yields CASSPIEKLFF.

The V call is TRBV4-2, the J call TRBJ2-1; TRBD2 matches 9 bases. From germline, CDR1 is LGHNA and CDR2 YNFKEQ. V was clipped by 4 bases and J by 0 bases; unmatched bases: 10. The CDR3 sequence is 18 residues long. DNA for the CDR3: TGTGCCAGCAGCCCCGGACTAGCGTGCCGGTCCTCCTACAATGAGCAGTTCTTC. Residues: CASSPGLACRSSYNEQFF.

V usage is TRBV7-9 and J usage is TRBJ2-3; possible D gene TRBD2, 5 bases. Germline CDR1 SEHNR, CDR2 FQNEAQ (reference sequence). The V end lost 5 bases, the J end lost 1 base, and 13 bases lay between the germline ends. The length of the CDR3 is 15 residues. In nucleotides, the CDR3 is TGTGCCAGCAGCCCCTTCGGGGAACGCACAGATACGCAGTATTTT. The encoded protein is CASSPFGERTDTQYF.

In this sample, this clonotype turned up once. The V gene is TRBV4-2, the J gene TRBJ2-3; D call uncertain. The CDR3 spans 16 residues. Looked up from germline, CDR1 is LGHNA and CDR2 is YNFKEQ. V was pared by 0 bases and J by 6 bases, with 16 bases between. CDR3 amino acids: CASSQETGPSPDTQYF. Written as DNA, the CDR3 is TGTGCCAGCAGCCAAGAAACCGGGCCCTCCCCGGATACGCAGTATTTT.

This clonotype came up a few times. The V and J genes are TRBV3-1 and TRBJ1-5, with a weak D call TRBD1 (6 bases). Germline values: CDR1 LGHDT, CDR2 YNNKEL (reference sequence). The V and J ends lost 4 bases and 0 bases respectively, with 10 bases between them. The CDR3 spans 15 residues. For the CDR3, the DNA is TGTGCCAGCAGCCTTACAGGGCATAGCAATCAGCCCCAGCATTTT. This gives the protein CASSLTGHSNQPQHF. The variable domain in full, completed from reference TRBV3-1 and TRBJ1-5, reads DTAVSQTPKYLVTQMGNDKSIKCEQNLGHDTMYWYKQDSKKFLKIMFSYNNKELIINETVPNRFSPKSPDKAHLNLHINSLELGDSAVYFCASSLTGHSNQPQHFGDGTRLSIL.

The rearrangement links TRBV11-2 to TRBJ2-3, with TRBD2 matching over 8 bases. This CDR3 has 16 amino acids. With V trimmed by 4 bases and J by 4 bases, 10 bases remained unmatched. Germline V lookup: CDR1 SGHAT, CDR2 FQNNGV. The CDR3 coding sequence is TGTGCCAGCAGCTCAGCCCTGCGGGGGGTAGCAGATACGCAGTATTTT. As protein: CASSSALRGVADTQYF.